One and the same sample provided the 20 T cell receptor beta chains below, sequenced in a study of PD-1 blockade in classical Hodgkin lymphoma. Every patient experienced relapse after autologous stem cell transplantation, and brentuximab vedotin exposure varied. The protocol was immunoSEQ multiplex PCR, while the TCRdb copy is restricted to in-frame clones and leaves out a portion. This table holds around 100,000 clones, around 89% found once. The sequencing used peripheral blood mononuclear cells (PBMCs), collected before the second cycle of nivolumab. Receptor source: a human donor with classical Hodgkin lymphoma.

The CDR3 region has the DNA TGTGCCAGCAGTTTACCCCGACTAGCGGTGCAAGAGACCCAGTACTTC. It is translated as CASSLPRLAVQETQYF. The chain joins TRBV28 to TRBJ2-5; 9 nucleotides align to TRBD2. CDR1 is MDHEN, CDR2 SYDVKM, per germline. CDR3 length: 16 residues. V dropped 2 bases and J dropped 2; count of bases not matched to a gene: 6.

This rearrangement joins TRBV19 to TRBJ2-1; 8 bases match TRBD1. The V segment lost 5 bases and the J segment 5 bases; nucleotides outside the gene matches: 8. The CDR3 spans 15 residues. Germline assignment: CDR1 LNHDA and CDR2 SQIVND (reference sequence). The CDR3: CASSRTGNPNNEQFF. CDR3 sequence (DNA): TGTGCCAGTAGTCGGACAGGGAATCCTAACAATGAGCAGTTCTTC.

This chain connects TRBV9 to TRBJ1-1, with a tentative D call TRBD1 (5 bases). Trimming stripped 0 bases from V and 2 bases from J, with 11 bases between. Germline V gene lookup returns CDR1 SGDLS and CDR2 YYNGEE. The CDR3 consists of 15 residues. As DNA, the CDR3 is TGTGCCAGCAGCGTAGAGGGACTGCCAAACACTGAAGCTTTCTTT. This translates into CASSVEGLPNTEAFF.

The table lists this clone with a count of one. The V and J genes are TRBV7-3 and TRBJ2-1; TRBD1 matches 12 bases. The CDR3 is made up of 15 amino acids. J lost 7 bases, V lost 5 bases, and 6 bases had no gene match. From germline, CDR1 is SGHTA and CDR2 FQGTGA. The CDR3 is CASSRGQGASNEQFF. The DNA of the CDR3 is TGTGCCAGCAGCCGGGGACAGGGGGCATCTAATGAGCAGTTCTTC.

The sample holds one count of this clone. This rearrangement joins TRBV6-4 to TRBJ2-1, with no clear D. Germline assignment: CDR1 MRHNA and CDR2 SNTAGT. V was pared by 0 bases and J by 5 bases, with 5 bases between. The CDR3 runs to 13 residues. The CDR3: CASSDSSNNEQFF. Here the CDR3 DNA reads TGTGCCAGCAGTGACTCGTCGAACAATGAGCAGTTCTTC.

The chain links TRBV28 to TRBJ1-2; D is undetermined. Trimming left V 3 bases short and J 6 bases short, with 23 bases between. Per germline, CDR1 MDHEN and CDR2 SYDVKM. The CDR3 has 17 residues. CDR3 sequence: CASSFAVMVAEINGYTF. CDR3 nucleotides: TGTGCCAGCAGTTTCGCGGTAATGGTGGCAGAAATTAATGGCTACACCTTC.

The V call is TRBV10-3, the J call TRBJ2-7; TRBD1 matches 8 bases. Germline assignment: CDR1 ENHRY and CDR2 SYGVKD. V dropped 3 bases and J dropped 3; count of bases not matched to a gene: 16. The CDR3 contains 18 residues. The DNA for the CDR3 is TGTGCCATCAGTGACTCACAGGGGGGTGGCAGGGGGTTCTACGAGCAGTACTTC. Translating gives CAISDSQGGGRGFYEQYF.

V gene TRBV5-5 combines with J gene TRBJ2-7; 10 bases fit TRBD2. Germline values: CDR1 SGHKS, CDR2 YYEKEE (reference sequence). V trimming: 0 bases; J trimming: 7 bases; junction bases outside the gene matches: 7. This CDR3 spans 15 amino acids. CDR3 DNA: TGTGCCAGCAGCTTGGAGGGGCTAGCGGGGGTTGAGCAGTACTTC. This codes for CASSLEGLAGVEQYF.

The V gene is TRBV5-8, the J gene TRBJ2-7; TRBD2 matches 8 bases. Germline CDR1 and CDR2: SGHTS and YDEGEE. The CDR3 length is 13 residues. The V segment lost 4 bases and the J segment 6 bases; nucleotides outside the gene matches: 6. CDR3 sequence (DNA): TGTGCCAGCAGCCACCCGGCGGGGGGCGAGCAGTACTTC. Its translation: CASSHPAGGEQYF.

The chain has TRBV11-3 and TRBJ2-1; unclear D gene. V was clipped by 2 bases and J by 9 bases, with 11 bases between them. CDR3 length: 13 amino acids. CDR1 SGHNT and CDR2 YENEEA come from the germline V gene. The CDR3 bases are TGTGCCAGCAGCTTAAACCCCCCCGGTGAGCAGTTCTTC. Residues: CASSLNPPGEQFF.

CDR3 in DNA: TGTGCCAGCAGTGCCCAGGGCTACAATGAGCAGTTCTTC. Translating gives CASSAQGYNEQFF. The rearrangement uses TRBV6-1 and TRBJ2-1, with D tentatively TRBD1 (5 bases). The CDR3 is made up of 13 amino acids. Trimming cost V 4 bases and J 3 bases, with 7 bases left between them. Germline CDR1 and CDR2: MNHNS and SASEGT.

This chain uses TRBV7-6 with TRBJ1-2, with a tentative D call TRBD1 (5 bases). This CDR3 is built from 13 residues. Germline CDR1 and CDR2: SGHVS and FNYEAQ. V lost 2 bases, J lost 6 bases, and 10 bases lay in between. The CDR3 here is CASSLSGTNGYTF. CDR3 DNA: TGTGCCAGCAGCTTAAGCGGGACCAATGGCTACACCTTC.

V is TRBV28 and J is TRBJ1-5; D remains unclear. The germline V and J ends were trimmed by 1 base and 6 bases, with 10 bases remaining between them. Looked up from germline, CDR1 is MDHEN and CDR2 is SYDVKM. The CDR3 is 14 residues long. CDR3 DNA: TGTGCCAGCAGTTTATATGCAGAGGTTCAGCCCCAGCATTTT. Translation: CASSLYAEVQPQHF.

The J gene is TRBJ1-5, the V gene TRBV27; no clear D. The CDR3 is made up of 16 amino acids. Germline V lookup: CDR1 MNHEY, CDR2 SMNVEV (reference sequence). The V and J ends lost 8 bases and 0 bases respectively, with 17 bases between them. The CDR3 coding sequence is TGTGCCAGCGGTCATTCGGTAGGGTATAGCAATCAGCCCCAGCATTTT. It translates to CASGHSVGYSNQPQHF.

V is TRBV18 and J is TRBJ2-7; D is ambiguous. The germline CDR1 and CDR2 sequences are KGHSH and LQKENI. V was shortened by 1 base and J by 5 bases, with 3 bases between the two germline ends. The CDR3 totals 11 residues. The CDR3 reads CASSPQNEQYF. The CDR3, as DNA: TGTGCCAGCTCACCACAGAACGAGCAGTACTTC.

V is TRBV12-1 and J is TRBJ1-1; whether TRBD1, the table's D call, matches the DNA was not checked. TRBV12-1 is marked as a pseudogene. The CDR3 is made up of 16 amino acids. CDR3 in DNA: TGTGCCAGCAGCTTTGACTCGGTTCCAGGGAACACTGAAGCTTTCTTT. Translation: CASSFDSVPGNTEAFF.

This chain joins TRBV6-6 and TRBJ2-7, with 8 positions matching TRBD1. Per germline, CDR1 MNHNY and CDR2 SVGAGI (reference sequence). This CDR3 is 14 amino acids long. The trim removed 2 bases at V and 2 bases at J, leaving 2 bases unmatched. This CDR3 is CASSYDRGPYEQYF. CDR3 bases: TGTGCCAGCAGTTACGACAGGGGTCCCTACGAGCAGTACTTC.

This sequence joins TRBV6-6 and TRBJ2-7, with 8 bases identical to TRBD2. CDR1 MNHNY and CDR2 SVGAGI come from the germline V gene (reference sequence). Unmatched junction bases numbered 6, after V lost 6 bases and J lost 2 bases. The CDR3 runs to 14 residues. In DNA, the CDR3 is TGTGCCAGCAGCGACGGGGGGGGACCCTACGAGCAGTACTTC. Protein product: CASSDGGGPYEQYF.

Note on this clone: This CDR3 is also generated by other DNA sequences in the sample. The chain links TRBV7-2 to TRBJ2-5; no firm D call. The CDR3 runs to 12 residues. The V end lost 2 bases, the J end lost 1 base, and 2 bases lay between the germline ends. Germline V gives CDR1 SGHTA, CDR2 FQGNSA. CDR3 coding DNA: TGTGCCAGCAGCTTACTCCAAGAGACCCAGTACTTC. Its protein product is CASSLLQETQYF.

This clone was observed once. The chain recombines TRBV11-3 with TRBJ2-1; D possibly uses TRBD1 or TRBD2 (5 bases each). This CDR3 is 16 amino acids long. Germline-derived CDR1 and CDR2 are SGHNT and YENEEA. V shed 0 bases and J shed 7 bases, with 16 bases lying between them. CDR3 sequence: CASSLDPGRPMNEQFF. The CDR3 DNA sequence: TGTGCCAGCAGCTTAGATCCGGGACGTCCTATGAATGAGCAGTTCTTC.